This paragraph covers one TCR beta chain sequence. What it recognizes is unknown. The entry originates in a study of CD8+ T cells in alopecia areata. As the sequencing template, cDNA was produced by extracting RNA and reverse transcribing it. Profiling relied on immunoSEQ multiplex PCR, and the TCRdb table lists in-frame clones only, not all of them. This sample has about 270,000 clones, with 60% found just once. Noted treatment: oral pan-JAK inhibitor, 5-10 mg twice daily. It was from alopecia areata patients that lesional scalp punch biopsies and peripheral blood were collected. Study results and caveats: Association of baseline CD8+ expansion with response is uncertain owing to one nonresponder.

This specimen consisted of CD4+ T cells sorted from blood, obtained around week 53, from a patient treated with tofacitinib. The origin of this receptor is a human donor with alopecia areata.

DNA of the CDR3: TGTGCCAGCGGACAGCGCTATACCTACGAGCAGTACTTC. Translated, it gives CASGQRYTYEQYF. The V gene is TRBV2, the J gene TRBJ2-7, with D possibly matching TRBD1 (6 bases). The CDR3 contains 13 residues. The germline gives CDR1 SNHLY, CDR2 FYNNEI. The V end was cut by 8 bases, the J end by 2 bases, with 13 bases between.